The 27 T cell receptor beta chains reported below all come from one sample, sequenced in a study of regulatory T cells in long-lasting Graves disease. Regarding time point: persistent/refractory GD, antithyroid drugs over 5 years with positive TRAb. Generation of the TCR library employed RNA extracted from PBMCs. Arm-PCR of CDR3 regions and iRepertoire HTBI primers were used to build TCR beta libraries. From the multiplex PCR reads, TCRdb called clonotypes with MiXCR, one entry per CDR3 protein. The sample shows some 450,000 distinct CDR3 sequences, around 24% of them seen only once. The sample consisted of peripheral blood mononuclear cells (PBMCs), taken when the disease was refractory, from a patient treated with antithyroid drugs. These TCRs come from a female donor with Graves disease.

The V gene is TRBV5-1, the J gene TRBJ2-1, with 8 bases that match TRBD2. The CDR3 runs 15 residues. The ends lost 0 bases at V and 3 bases at J; junction bases unmatched: 2. Germline V CDR1 and CDR2: SGHRS, YFSETQ. CDR3 residues: CASSLDSGNYNEQFF. CDR3 bases: TGCGCCAGCAGCTTGGATAGCGGGAACTACAATGAGCAGTTCTTC.

This clonotype was counted between two and nine times. This rearrangement joins TRBV14 to TRBJ1-2; D gene unclear. Trimming took off 3 bases at V and 5 bases at J, with 10 bases between the two ends. CDR1 SGHDN and CDR2 FVKESK come from the germline V gene. This CDR3 contains 13 residues. CDR3: CASSQRNLYGYTF. CDR3 in DNA: TGTGCCAGCAGCCAGCGTAACCTATATGGCTACACCTTC.

This clonotype was observed at least ten times. The chain is built from TRBV7-2 and TRBJ2-7; no definite D call. The V and J ends lost 5 bases and 3 bases respectively, with 8 bases between them. The CDR3 extends over 12 amino acids. Per germline, CDR1 SGHTA and CDR2 FQGNSA. The CDR3 region is CASSQWDYEQYF. CDR3 in DNA: TGTGCCAGCAGCCAATGGGACTACGAGCAGTACTTC.

This clonotype was observed a few times. V gene TRBV20-1 combines with J gene TRBJ2-5; 8 bases align to TRBD2. CDR3 length equals 14 residues. J was trimmed by 5 bases and V by 0 bases; bases with no gene match: 5. Germline V gene data show CDR1 as DFQATT and CDR2 as SNEGSKA (reference sequence). DNA of the CDR3: TGCAGTGCTAGAGATTTCCGGGAGGGGGAGACCCAGTACTTC. Residues: CSARDFREGETQYF.

This clonotype was recorded many times. V and J are TRBV2 and TRBJ1-1, with D possibly TRBD1 on 5 matching bases. Germline-derived CDR1 and CDR2 are SNHLY and FYNNEI. CDR3 length: 14 amino acids. The ends were cut back, 8 bases at V and 1 base at J, with 14 bases in the middle. The CDR3 DNA reads as TGTGCCAGCTGGGGCAGAGAAAGGAACACTGAAGCTTTCTTT. This sequence encodes CASWGRERNTEAFF.

V usage is TRBV20-1 and J usage is TRBJ2-7, with 7 bases aligning to TRBD1. CDR3 length: 15 amino acids. Germline assignment: CDR1 DFQATT and CDR2 SNEGSKA (reference sequence). Trimming removed 1 base from V and 0 bases from J; junction bases left unmatched: 6. In nucleotides, the CDR3 is TGCAGTGCTAGAGGTTTGGCAGGGGGCTCCTACGAGCAGTACTTC. Protein: CSARGLAGGSYEQYF.

This clonotype was detected a few times. The J gene is TRBJ1-1, the V gene TRBV5-4; D is uncertain. The CDR3 spans 15 residues. The V end was cut by 1 base, the J end by 0 bases, with 10 bases between. Germline-derived CDR1 and CDR2 are SGHNT and YYREEE (reference sequence). The CDR3, as DNA: TGTGCCAGCAGCTTGACCCCCGACGTGAACACTGAAGCTTTCTTT. The encoded protein is CASSLTPDVNTEAFF.

The chain joins TRBV5-1 to TRBJ2-2; D unclear. The CDR3 spans 13 residues. The germline V gene encodes CDR1 SGHRS and CDR2 YFSETQ. V lost 7 bases, J lost 1 base, and 8 bases lay in between. The CDR3 DNA sequence: TGCGCCAGCGACTCTGGGAACACCGGGGAGCTGTTTTTT. Translation: CASDSGNTGELFF. Supplemented by reference TRBV5-1 and TRBJ2-2, the full variable domain reads KAGVTQTPRYLIKTRGQQVTLSCSPISGHRSVSWYQQTPGQGLQFLFEYFSETQRNKGNFPGRFSGRQFSNSRSEMNVSTLELGDSALYLCASDSGNTGELFFGEGSRLTVL.

V usage is TRBV10-3 and J usage is TRBJ2-2; D gene uncertain. This CDR3 contains 16 residues. V lost 0 bases and J 6 bases, leaving 14 bases between the germline ends. Germline CDR1 reads ENHRY; CDR2 reads SYGVKD. The CDR3 region is CAISESLSRVAGELFF. The CDR3 DNA follows: TGTGCCATCAGTGAGTCGCTTAGCCGTGTCGCCGGGGAGCTGTTTTTT.

CDR3 protein: CSAPLRDSFNTGELFF. In DNA, the CDR3 is TGCAGTGCTCCCCTCCGGGACAGTTTTAACACCGGGGAGCTGTTTTTT. The chain recombines TRBV20-1 with TRBJ2-2, with TRBD1 matching 7 bases. This CDR3 contains 16 residues. Germline values: CDR1 DFQATT, CDR2 SNEGSKA (reference sequence). V lost 5 bases, J lost 2 bases, and 11 bases stayed unmatched.

This clonotype came up once. The chain has TRBV7-6 and TRBJ1-1; perhaps TRBD1 as D (5 bases). CDR3 length: 15 residues. V was trimmed by 2 bases and J by 1 base, leaving 11 bases between them. Per germline, CDR1 SGHVS and CDR2 FNYEAQ. CDR3 sequence: CASSLNRDANTEAFF. The CDR3 coding sequence is TGTGCCAGCAGCTTAAACCGGGACGCGAACACTGAAGCTTTCTTT.

The chain joins TRBV20-1 to TRBJ2-7; the match to TRBD1 covers 11 bases. V was clipped by 4 bases and J by 3 bases; unmatched bases: 11. Germline CDR1 reads DFQATT; CDR2 reads SNEGSKA (reference sequence). This CDR3 comprises 16 residues. The CDR3 region has the DNA TGCAGTGCTAAATCGCCCGGGACAGGGGGTATCTACGAGCAGTACTTC. Translating gives CSAKSPGTGGIYEQYF.

This clonotype showed up many times. The V gene is TRBV7-8, the J gene TRBJ1-1, with a possible D match to TRBD1 (6 bases). This CDR3 contains 15 residues. CDR1 SGHVS and CDR2 FQNEAQ come from the germline V gene. The V end was cut by 5 bases, the J end by 1 base, with 14 bases between. CDR3 coding DNA: TGTGCCAGCAGCCCATACTCGGGACAGAACACTGAAGCTTTCTTT. Translation: CASSPYSGQNTEAFF.

A single count supports this clonotype. The rearrangement joins TRBV19 to TRBJ2-2; D not certain. The germline V and J ends were trimmed by 7 bases and 6 bases, with 24 bases remaining between them. CDR3 length: 17 amino acids. Germline V gene data show CDR1 as LNHDA and CDR2 as SQIVND (reference sequence). The CDR3 spells CASTALGSNHGPGELFF. The CDR3 DNA reads TGTGCCAGTACCGCCCTGGGGTCGAACCACGGGCCCGGGGAGCTGTTTTTT.

The chain has TRBV6-1 and TRBJ1-2; no clear D gene. The V end lost 6 bases, the J end lost 8 bases, and 16 bases lay between the germline ends. The length of the CDR3 is 13 residues. Germline CDR1 reads MNHNS; CDR2 reads SASEGT. This CDR3 is CASRRTVGAGYTF. In DNA form, the CDR3 reads TGTGCCAGCAGACGTACGGTGGGAGCGGGCTACACCTTC.

This clonotype was counted a few times. V and J are TRBV19 and TRBJ2-2, with TRBD1 matching over 12 bases. The CDR3 contains 16 residues. V was pared by 4 bases and J by 4 bases, with 4 bases of the junction left unmatched. Germline V gene lookup returns CDR1 LNHDA and CDR2 SQIVND (reference sequence). CDR3 protein: CASSSRDRGLTGELFF. As DNA, the CDR3 is TGTGCCAGTAGTAGCCGGGACAGGGGGCTCACCGGGGAGCTGTTTTTT.

The chain uses TRBV27 and TRBJ2-3, with D tentatively TRBD1 (5 bases). Trimming pared 4 bases from V and 4 bases from J, leaving 9 bases between. The CDR3 consists of 13 residues. From germline, CDR1 is MNHEY and CDR2 SMNVEV (reference sequence). CDR3 coding DNA: TGTGCCAGCAGTTCCAGGGTCGCAGATACGCAGTATTTT. Translating it yields CASSSRVADTQYF.

CDR3 DNA: TGCAGTGCTGGACCCGCGACAGGGAGCAATCAGCCCCAGCATTTT. It codes for CSAGPATGSNQPQHF. The chain has TRBV20-1 and TRBJ1-5; 7 nucleotides match TRBD1. The V and J ends lost 5 bases and 1 base, in that order; junction bases with no gene match: 8. Germline lookup yields CDR1 DFQATT and CDR2 SNEGSKA (reference sequence). The CDR3 is 15 amino acids.

The table lists this clonotype with a few counts. This sequence joins TRBV15 and TRBJ1-4; D may be TRBD1 (6 bases). Between the trimmed V and J ends, which lost 0 bases and 2 bases, there was a span of 10 bases. This CDR3 spans 16 amino acids. In germline, CDR1 is LNHNV, CDR2 YYDKDF (reference sequence). The CDR3 region has the DNA TGTGCCACCAGCAGAGAGGGGGCCGGGACTAATGAAAAACTGTTTTTT. Protein product: CATSREGAGTNEKLFF.

The chain links TRBV20-1 to TRBJ2-1, with 7 bases fitting TRBD2. The V and J ends lost 0 bases and 2 bases, in that order; junction bases with no gene match: 7. The V gene's germline CDR1 is DFQATT and CDR2 SNEGSKA (reference sequence). This CDR3 has 16 residues. This chain's CDR3 is CSARDRVAGAYNEQFF. The DNA for the CDR3 is TGCAGTGCTAGAGATAGAGTAGCGGGCGCCTACAATGAGCAGTTCTTC.

This clonotype was observed a few times. This rearrangement joins TRBV7-2 to TRBJ2-7, with 10 bases lining up with TRBD2. V lost 5 bases to trimming and J lost 2 bases; unmatched junction nucleotides: 6. The CDR3 extends over 15 amino acids. Germline lookup yields CDR1 SGHTA and CDR2 FQGNSA. The CDR3 is CASSALAGVPYEQYF. DNA of the CDR3: TGTGCCAGCAGCGCGCTAGCGGGAGTCCCCTACGAGCAGTACTTC.

Here the CDR3 reads CASSFYGGPPSYEQYF. The CDR3 nucleotides read TGTGCCAGCTCGTTCTATGGGGGACCCCCCTCCTACGAGCAGTACTTC. V and J are TRBV18 and TRBJ2-7; TRBD1 or TRBD2 may be the D gene (5 bases each). V gave up 6 bases and J gave up 0 bases, with 18 bases separating them. Germline values: CDR1 KGHSH, CDR2 LQKENI. This CDR3 is built from 16 residues.

This clonotype was picked up many times. The chain carries TRBV2 and TRBJ2-2; possibly TRBD2 for D (6 bases). The CDR3 is 15 amino acids. In germline, CDR1 is SNHLY, CDR2 FYNNEI. The V end lost 5 bases, the J end lost 1 base, and 11 bases lay between the germline ends. The CDR3 sequence is CASSYGRLNTGELFF. The CDR3 region has the DNA TGTGCCAGCAGTTACGGGAGATTGAACACCGGGGAGCTGTTTTTT.

The table lists this clonotype with a few counts. The V and J genes are TRBV2 and TRBJ2-2; TRBD2 matches 12 bases. This CDR3 has 17 residues. CDR1 and CDR2 (germline): SNHLY, FYNNEI. V dropped 9 bases and J dropped 3; count of bases not matched to a gene: 11. The CDR3 reads CARKRLAGVPDTGELFF. The CDR3 bases are TGTGCCAGAAAAAGACTAGCGGGAGTTCCGGACACCGGGGAGCTGTTTTTT.

A few counts support this clonotype. This rearrangement joins TRBV28 to TRBJ2-2, with D maybe TRBD2 (6 bases). Germline V gene sequence: CDR1 MDHEN, CDR2 SYDVKM. V was trimmed by 8 bases and J by 5 bases, leaving 18 bases between them. This CDR3 comprises 15 residues. The chain's CDR3 is CASDNARGGTGELFF. The CDR3 region has the DNA TGTGCCAGCGACAACGCGCGGGGCGGAACCGGGGAGCTGTTTTTT.

The chain joins TRBV20-1 to TRBJ2-5; 13 bases line up with TRBD2. V lost 5 bases, J lost 4 bases, and 13 bases stayed unmatched. CDR1 DFQATT and CDR2 SNEGSKA come from the germline V gene (reference sequence). The CDR3 contains 17 residues. CDR3 in DNA: TGCAGTGCTCTCTATACTAGCGGGAGGGCCTCGCTAGAGACCCAGTACTTC. Translation: CSALYTSGRASLETQYF.

This clonotype has only a few counts. V and J are TRBV30 and TRBJ2-6; D not certain. The V gene's germline CDR1 is GTSNPN and CDR2 SVGIG (reference sequence). The CDR3 has 13 amino acids. V lost 1 base to trimming and J lost 0 bases, with 1 base between them. The CDR3 loop reads CAWSASGANVLTF. DNA for the CDR3: TGTGCCTGGAGTGCCTCTGGGGCCAACGTCCTGACTTTC.